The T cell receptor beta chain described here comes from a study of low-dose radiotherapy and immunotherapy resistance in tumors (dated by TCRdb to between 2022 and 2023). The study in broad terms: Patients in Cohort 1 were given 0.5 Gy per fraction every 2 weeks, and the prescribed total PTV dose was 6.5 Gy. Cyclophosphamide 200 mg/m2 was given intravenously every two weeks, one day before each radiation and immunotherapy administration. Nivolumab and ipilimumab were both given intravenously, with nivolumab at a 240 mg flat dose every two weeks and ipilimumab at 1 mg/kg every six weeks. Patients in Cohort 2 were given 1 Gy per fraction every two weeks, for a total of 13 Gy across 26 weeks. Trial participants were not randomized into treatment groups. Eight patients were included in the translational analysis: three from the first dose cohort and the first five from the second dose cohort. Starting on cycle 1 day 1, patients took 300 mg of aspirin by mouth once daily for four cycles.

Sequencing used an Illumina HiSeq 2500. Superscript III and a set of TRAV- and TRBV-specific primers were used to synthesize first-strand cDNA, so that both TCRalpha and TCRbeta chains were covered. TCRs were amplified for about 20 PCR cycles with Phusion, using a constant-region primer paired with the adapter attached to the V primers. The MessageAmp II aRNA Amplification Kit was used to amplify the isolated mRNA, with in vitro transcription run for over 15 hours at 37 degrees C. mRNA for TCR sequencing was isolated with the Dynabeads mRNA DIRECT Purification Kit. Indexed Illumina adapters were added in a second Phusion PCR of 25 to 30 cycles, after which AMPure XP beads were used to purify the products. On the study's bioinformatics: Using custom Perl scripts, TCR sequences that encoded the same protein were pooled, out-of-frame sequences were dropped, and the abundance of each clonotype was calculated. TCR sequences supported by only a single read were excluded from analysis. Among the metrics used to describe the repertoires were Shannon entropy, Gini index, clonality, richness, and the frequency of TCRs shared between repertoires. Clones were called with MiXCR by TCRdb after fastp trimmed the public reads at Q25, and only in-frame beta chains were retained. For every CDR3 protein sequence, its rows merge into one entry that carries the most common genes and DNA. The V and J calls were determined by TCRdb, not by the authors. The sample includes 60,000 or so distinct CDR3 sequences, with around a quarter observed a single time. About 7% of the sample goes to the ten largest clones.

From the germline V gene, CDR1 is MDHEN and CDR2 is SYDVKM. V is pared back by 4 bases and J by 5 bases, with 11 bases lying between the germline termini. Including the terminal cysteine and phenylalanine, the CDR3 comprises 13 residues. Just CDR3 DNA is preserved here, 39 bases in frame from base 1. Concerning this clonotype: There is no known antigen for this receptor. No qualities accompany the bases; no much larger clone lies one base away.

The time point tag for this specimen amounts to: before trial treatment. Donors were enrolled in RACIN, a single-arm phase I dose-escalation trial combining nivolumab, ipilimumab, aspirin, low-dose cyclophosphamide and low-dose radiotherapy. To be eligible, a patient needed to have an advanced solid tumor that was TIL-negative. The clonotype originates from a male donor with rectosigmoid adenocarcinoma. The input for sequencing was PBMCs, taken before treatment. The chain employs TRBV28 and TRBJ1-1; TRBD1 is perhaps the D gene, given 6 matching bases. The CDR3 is CASSYGGPTEAFF. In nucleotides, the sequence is TGTGCCAGCAGTTACGGGGGGCCAACTGAAGCTTTCTTT.